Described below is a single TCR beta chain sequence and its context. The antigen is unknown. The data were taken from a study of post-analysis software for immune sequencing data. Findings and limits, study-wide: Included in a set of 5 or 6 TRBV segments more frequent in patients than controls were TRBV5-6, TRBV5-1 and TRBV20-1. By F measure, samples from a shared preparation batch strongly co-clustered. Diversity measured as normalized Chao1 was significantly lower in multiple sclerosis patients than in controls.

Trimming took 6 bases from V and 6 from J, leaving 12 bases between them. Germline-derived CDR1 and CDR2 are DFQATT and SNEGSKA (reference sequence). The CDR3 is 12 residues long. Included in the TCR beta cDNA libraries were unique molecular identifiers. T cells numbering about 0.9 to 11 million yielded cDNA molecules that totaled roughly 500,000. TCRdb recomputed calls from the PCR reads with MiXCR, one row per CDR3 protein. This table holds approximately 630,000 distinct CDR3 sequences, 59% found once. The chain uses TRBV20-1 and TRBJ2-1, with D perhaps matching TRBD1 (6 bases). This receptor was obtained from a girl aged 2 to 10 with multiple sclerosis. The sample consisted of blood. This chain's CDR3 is CSAGDKGNEQFF. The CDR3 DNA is TGCAGTGCGGGGGACAAGGGCAATGAGCAGTTCTTC.